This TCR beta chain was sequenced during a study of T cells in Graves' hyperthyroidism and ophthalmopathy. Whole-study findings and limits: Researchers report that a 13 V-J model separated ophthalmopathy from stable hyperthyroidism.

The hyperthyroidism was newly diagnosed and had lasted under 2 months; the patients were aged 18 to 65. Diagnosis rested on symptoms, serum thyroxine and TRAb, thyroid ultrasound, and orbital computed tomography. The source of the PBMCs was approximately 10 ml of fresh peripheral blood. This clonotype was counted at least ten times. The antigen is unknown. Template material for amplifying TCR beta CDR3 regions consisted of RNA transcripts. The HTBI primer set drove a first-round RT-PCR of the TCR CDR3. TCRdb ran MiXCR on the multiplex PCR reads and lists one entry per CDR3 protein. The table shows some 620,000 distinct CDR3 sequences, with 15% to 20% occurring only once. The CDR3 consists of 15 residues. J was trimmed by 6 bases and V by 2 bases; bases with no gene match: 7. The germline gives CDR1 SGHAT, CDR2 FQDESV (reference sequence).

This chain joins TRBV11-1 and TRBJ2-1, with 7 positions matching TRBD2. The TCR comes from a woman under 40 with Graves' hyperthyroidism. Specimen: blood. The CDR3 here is CASSLRTRVFNEQFF. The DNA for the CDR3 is TGTGCCAGCAGCTTAAGGACTAGGGTATTCAATGAGCAGTTCTTC.